One sample yielded the 7 T cell receptor beta chains listed below, sequenced in a study of OX40 agonist ivuxolimab in advanced cancers. Data came from immunoSEQ multiplex PCR; TCRdb stores just in-frame clones and leaves some out. Of 45,000 to 55,000 clones in the sample, roughly 87% were seen once. This sample comprised CD4+ or CD8+ T cells sorted from blood, obtained in a trial of the OX40 agonist ivuxolimab. The source of these receptors is an adult with an advanced solid tumor such as melanoma, head and neck, liver or kidney cancer.

The rearrangement uses TRBV11-2 and TRBJ2-7; D might be TRBD1 or TRBD2, each matching 6 bases. Germline V gene lookup returns CDR1 SGHAT and CDR2 FQNNGV. The CDR3 has 13 amino acids. The ends were cut back, 1 base at V and 9 bases at J, with 13 bases in the middle. In DNA, the CDR3 is TGTGCCAGCAGCTTAGGAGGGGGGATGGTGCAGTACTTC. Protein product: CASSLGGGMVQYF.

J is TRBJ2-3 and V is TRBV29-1; weak D call: TRBD2 (5 bases). The CDR3 is made up of 14 amino acids. The germline V and J ends were trimmed by 1 base and 4 bases, with 12 bases remaining between them. Germline V gene lookup returns CDR1 SQVTM and CDR2 ANQGSEA. The CDR3 bases are TGCAGCGTTGAAGGGGGTAAGAGGGCAGATACGCAGTATTTT. Translation: CSVEGGKRADTQYF.

The chain has TRBV28 and TRBJ2-7, with D possibly called TRBD1 or TRBD2 (5 bases each). From germline, CDR1 is MDHEN and CDR2 SYDVKM. Between the trimmed V and J ends, which lost 6 bases and 0 bases, there was a span of 15 bases. CDR3 length equals 15 residues. The DNA of the CDR3 is TGTGCCAGCAGCACTGGGACGGAATACTCCTACGAGCAGTACTTC. Its translation: CASSTGTEYSYEQYF.

This chain uses TRBV2 with TRBJ2-7; the match to TRBD2 covers 12 bases. CDR1 is SNHLY and CDR2 is FYNNEI in the germline V gene. The CDR3 runs to 14 residues. After removal of 7 bases from V and 3 bases from J, the junction contained 4 bases not matched to a gene. This chain's CDR3 is CASTTSGGRYEQYF. In DNA form, the CDR3 reads TGTGCCAGCACGACTAGCGGGGGTCGCTACGAGCAGTACTTC. Together with reference TRBV2 and TRBJ2-7, the CDR3 gives the full variable domain: EPEVTQTPSHQVTQMGQEVILRCVPISNHLYFYWYRQILGQKVEFLVSFYNNEISEKSEIFDDQFSVERPDGSNFTLKIRSTKLEDSAMYFCASTTSGGRYEQYFGPGTRLTVT.

This clone came up a few times. The rearrangement joins TRBV5-4 to TRBJ2-5; D is possibly TRBD1 (5 bases). V was trimmed by 0 bases and J by 3 bases, leaving 12 bases between them. CDR3 length: 15 residues. Germline loops: CDR1 SGHNT, CDR2 YYREEE (reference sequence). For the CDR3, the DNA is TGTGCCAGCAGCTTGGCGCAGGGTAGGGAAGAGACCCAGTACTTC. Protein: CASSLAQGREETQYF.

This clone was detected only a few times. V usage is TRBV7-9 and J usage is TRBJ2-7, with D uncertain. Germline values: CDR1 SEHNR, CDR2 FQNEAQ (reference sequence). V was pared by 4 bases and J by 2 bases, with 9 bases between. The CDR3 runs to 13 residues. As DNA, the CDR3 is TGTGCCAGCAGCTCACAGTCGGCCTACGAGCAGTACTTC. Translated, it gives CASSSQSAYEQYF.

This clone was observed a few times. This sequence joins TRBV6-1 and TRBJ2-1; TRBD1 is a possible D gene (5 bases). The CDR3 runs to 14 residues. Germline loops: CDR1 MNHNS, CDR2 SASEGT. The ends were cut back, 5 bases at V and 6 bases at J, with 14 bases in the middle. CDR3: CASSLHYDSNEQFF. CDR3 DNA: TGTGCCAGCAGTTTACACTATGACAGCAATGAGCAGTTCTTC.